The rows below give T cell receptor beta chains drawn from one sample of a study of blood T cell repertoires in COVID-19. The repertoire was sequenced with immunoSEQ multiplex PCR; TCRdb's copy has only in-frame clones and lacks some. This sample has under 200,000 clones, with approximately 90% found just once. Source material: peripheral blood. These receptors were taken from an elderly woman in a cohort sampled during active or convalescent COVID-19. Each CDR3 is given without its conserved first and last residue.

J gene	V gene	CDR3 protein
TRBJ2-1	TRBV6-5	ASSTRTSGIHEQF
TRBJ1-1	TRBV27	ASTKDRGAEAF
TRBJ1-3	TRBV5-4	ASSRTLGNTIY
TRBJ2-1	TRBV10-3	AISDPGRGSYNEQF
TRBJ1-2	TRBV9	ASSLSGTANYGYT
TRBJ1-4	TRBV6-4	ASSPDRGEKLF
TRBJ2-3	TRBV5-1	ASSNGGRADTQY
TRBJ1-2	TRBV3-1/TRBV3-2	ASSQVQVKGYT
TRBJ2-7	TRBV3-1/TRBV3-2	ASSLFNSRTASYKQY
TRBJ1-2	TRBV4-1	ASSQDWGGAFYGYT
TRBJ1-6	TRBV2	ASSVRGNVGSSPLH
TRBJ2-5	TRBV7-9	ASRTGTVQETQY
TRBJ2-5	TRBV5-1	ASSLVADQETQY
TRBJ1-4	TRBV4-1	ASSQDRGTGGEKLF
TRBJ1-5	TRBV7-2	ASSPGTGYQPQH
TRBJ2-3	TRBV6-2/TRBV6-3	ASSYSGGLGGTDTQY
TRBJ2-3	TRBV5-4	ASTPGDRGTDTQY
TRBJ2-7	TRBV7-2	ASSFRRGGGEQY
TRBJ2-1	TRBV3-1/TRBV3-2	ASSQDQGGRF
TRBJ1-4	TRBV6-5	ASSRGTVNEKLF
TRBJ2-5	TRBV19	ASSIGDSQETQY
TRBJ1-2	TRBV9	ASSVGILRGYT
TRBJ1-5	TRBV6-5	ASTSGTGSNQPQH
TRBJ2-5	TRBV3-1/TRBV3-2	ASTLRTKETQY
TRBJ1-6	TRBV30	AWNGQGVSSPLH
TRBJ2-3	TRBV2	ASQLAGGRDTQY
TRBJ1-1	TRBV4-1	ASSQDRGSLNTEAF
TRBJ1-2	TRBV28	ASTGPGGDYGYT
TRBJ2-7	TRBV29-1	SVGGNTYEQY
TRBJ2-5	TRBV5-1	AQGTDETQY
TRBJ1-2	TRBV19	ASSIREGFYGYT
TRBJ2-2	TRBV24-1	ATTPTGHTGELF
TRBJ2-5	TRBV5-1	ASSLGARGVQETQY
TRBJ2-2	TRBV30	AWSRQGSGELF
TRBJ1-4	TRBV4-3	ASSQGTSNPTNEKLF
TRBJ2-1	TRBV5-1	ASSLDSLYNEQF
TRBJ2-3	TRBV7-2	ASSFWARTDTQY
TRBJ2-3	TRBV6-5	ASSSQTGGVGDTQY
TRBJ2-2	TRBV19	ASSPPGLVRGAGELF
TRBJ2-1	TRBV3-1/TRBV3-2	ASSQAGTGEQF
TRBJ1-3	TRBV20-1	SASGQFSSGNTIY
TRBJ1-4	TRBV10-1	ASSERGPNEKLF
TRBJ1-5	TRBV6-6	ASSLFEEAPDSMH
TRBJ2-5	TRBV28	ASRSGSRAETQY
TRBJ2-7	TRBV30	AWSTGTGSYEQY
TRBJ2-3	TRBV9	ASSVEIAGAAEVTDTQY
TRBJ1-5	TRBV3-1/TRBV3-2	ASSPGQGARQPQH
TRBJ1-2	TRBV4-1	ASSQGPDGQNYGYT
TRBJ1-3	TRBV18	ASSPTDYPGNTIY
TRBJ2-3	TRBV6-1	ASSDSSSSTDTQY
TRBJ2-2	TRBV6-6	ASIPRDRGGTGELF
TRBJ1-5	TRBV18	ASSPRPGRFMEPQH